The next 29 T cell receptor beta chains were all read from a single sample in a study of cytomegalovirus exposure and HLA in healthy donors (TCRdb year 2017). The library was prepared using the immunoSEQ multiplex PCR assay. A mixture of 60 forward primers for TCR Vbeta segments and 13 reverse primers for TCR Jbeta segments was used in the multiplex PCR. TCRdb's version of the immuneACCESS table is confined to in-frame rearrangements and falls short of the full clone set. An unresolved V gene accounts for under half of the shortfall where checked; the remainder is of unknown origin. The table for this sample shows roughly 50,000 clones. Of the sample, roughly 6.1% falls within the top ten clones. The sample was PBMCs. The receptors here all came from a male donor in good health and CMV-seropositive.

The rearrangement joins TRBV7-8 to TRBJ2-1, with 9 bases fitting TRBD2. Germline V gene data show CDR1 as SGHVS and CDR2 as FQNEAQ. J was trimmed by 12 bases and V by 7 bases; bases with no gene match: 13. CDR3 length: 14 residues. CDR3 residues: CASTPQAGGPGQFF. The CDR3, as DNA: TGTGCCAGCACCCCCCAGGCGGGGGGGCCGGGGCAGTTCTTC.

V is TRBV4-2 and J is TRBJ2-5; TRBD2 matches 8 bases. J lost 5 bases, V lost 1 base, and 9 bases had no gene match. The length of the CDR3 is 16 residues. Germline CDR1 and CDR2: LGHNA and YNFKEQ. CDR3 loop: CASSQVDGGEEETQYF. The CDR3 DNA reads as TGTGCCAGCAGCCAAGTAGACGGGGGGGAGGAGGAGACCCAGTACTTC.

The chain combines TRBV7-6 with TRBJ2-5; D might be TRBD1 (6 bases). The end of the DNA fits TRBJ2-7 better, so the J call may be wrong. This CDR3 is 13 amino acids long. Germline CDR1 is SGHVS and CDR2 is FNYEAQ. DNA for the CDR3: TGTGCCAGCAGCTTAGATACAGGGTACGAGCAGTACTTC. As protein: CASSLDTGYEQYF.

V is TRBV6-5 and J is TRBJ1-4, with 7 bases that match TRBD1. The J segment lost 7 bases and the V segment lost 10 bases, leaving 12 bases of the junction unmatched. Per the germline V gene, CDR1 is MNHEY and CDR2 is SVGAGI. The CDR3 runs 14 residues. CDR3 coding DNA: TGTGCCACCCACCGACAGGGATCGGGTGAAAAACTGTTTTTT. It is translated as CATHRQGSGEKLFF.

J is TRBJ1-2 and V is TRBV5-6, with TRBD1 matching 8 bases. The germline CDR1 and CDR2 sequences are SGHDT and YYEEEE. The CDR3 contains 13 residues. V lost 4 bases and J lost 2; bases outside the gene matches: 1. The CDR3, as DNA: TGTGCCAGCAGCCGACAGGGGAACTATGGCTACACCTTC. This translates into CASSRQGNYGYTF.

The genes are TRBV28 and TRBJ1-2, with TRBD1 identical over 8 bases. Trimming at V came to 4 bases and at J to 4 bases, leaving 11 bases not matched to a gene. Germline CDR1 reads MDHEN; CDR2 reads SYDVKM. The CDR3 is made up of 16 amino acids. The CDR3 region has the DNA TGTGCCAGCAGTTCCCGGGACAGGTCCCCCTCCTATGGCTACACCTTC. Translation: CASSSRDRSPSYGYTF.

The gene calls are TRBV4-3 and TRBJ1-5, with D perhaps matching TRBD1 (5 bases). CDR1 is LGHNA and CDR2 is YSLEER in the germline V gene. Deletions cut 1 base from V and 7 bases from J, with 11 bases between. This CDR3 contains 14 residues. The CDR3 spells CASSQVGRGQPQHF. The CDR3 nucleotides are TGCGCCAGCAGCCAAGTAGGCCGGGGGCAGCCCCAGCATTTT.

This chain links TRBV7-7 with TRBJ2-5, with 8 bases that match TRBD1. The CDR3 contains 14 residues. Germline CDR1 SSHAT, CDR2 FNYEAQ (reference sequence). V dropped 5 bases and J dropped 4; count of bases not matched to a gene: 6. CDR3 nucleotide sequence: TGTGCCAGCAGCCCAGGGGGCGGAGCAGAGACCCAGTACTTC. It translates to CASSPGGGAETQYF.

The V and J genes are TRBV7-9 and TRBJ2-3, with 9 bases matching TRBD2. Germline V CDR1 and CDR2: SEHNR, FQNEAQ (reference sequence). The CDR3 is 15 residues long. Trimming at V came to 3 bases and at J to 6 bases, leaving 7 bases not matched to a gene. Written as DNA, the CDR3 is TGTGCCAGCAGCTTTACGGGACTAGCAAGGGATACGCAGTATTTT. Its translation is CASSFTGLARDTQYF.

The V and J genes are TRBV27 and TRBJ1-3; D is ambiguous. The germline gives CDR1 MNHEY, CDR2 SMNVEV (reference sequence). CDR3 length: 18 amino acids. V was cut by 2 bases and J by 0 bases, with 17 bases left in between. Here the CDR3 reads CASSLNSGNAFSGNTIYF. Written as DNA, the CDR3 is TGTGCCAGCAGTTTAAATTCGGGAAATGCTTTCTCTGGAAACACCATATATTTT.

The J gene is TRBJ2-3, the V gene TRBV14; 11 nucleotides agree with TRBD2. CDR3 length equals 14 residues. Per germline, CDR1 SGHDN and CDR2 FVKESK. V lost 6 bases, J lost 3 bases, and 2 bases stayed unmatched. The CDR3, as DNA: TGTGCCAGCAGGACTAGCGGGGAAACAGATACGCAGTATTTT. Residues: CASRTSGETDTQYF.

The chain carries TRBV7-6 and TRBJ2-2; 11 positions agree with TRBD2. CDR3 length: 17 residues. Unmatched junction bases numbered 6, after V lost 5 bases and J lost 1 base. The germline gives CDR1 SGHVS, CDR2 FNYEAQ. The CDR3 DNA is TGTGCCAGCAGCCAACTTGGACTAGCGGGGAACACCGGGGAGCTGTTTTTT. Its protein product is CASSQLGLAGNTGELFF.

For the CDR3, the DNA is TGTGCCAGCAGCTTCGACGGGGTTTGGAACACTGAAGCTTTCTTT. This gives the protein CASSFDGVWNTEAFF. This chain links TRBV5-4 with TRBJ1-1; no reliable D call. From germline, CDR1 is SGHNT and CDR2 YYREEE (reference sequence). Deletions cut 2 bases from V and 1 base from J, with 12 bases between. There are 15 residues in the CDR3.

Note on this clone: Its ends do not fully match the called genes, so a read error is possible. This rearrangement joins TRBV11-1 to TRBJ2-7; TRBD2 is a possible D gene (7 bases). The CDR3 totals 15 residues. The germline V gene has CDR1 SGHAT and CDR2 FQDESV (reference sequence). The CDR3 bases are TGTGCCAGCAGCCCAAGGGGGGGCAGACCCTACGGGCAGTACTTC. This translates into CASSPRGGRPYGQYF.

The chain combines TRBV29-1 with TRBJ1-4; D remains unclear. The V end was cut by 6 bases, the J end by 0 bases, with 14 bases between. The CDR3 has 15 residues. Germline V CDR1 and CDR2: SQVTM, ANQGSEA. The chain's CDR3 is CSVLVSKTTNEKLFF. DNA of the CDR3: TGCAGCGTACTGGTCTCGAAAACAACTAATGAAAAACTGTTTTTT. Combining the CDR3 with reference TRBV29-1 and TRBJ1-4 gives the whole variable domain SAVISQKPSRDICQRGTSLTIQCQVDSQVTMMFWYRQQPGQSLTLIATANQGSEATYESGFVIDKFPISRPNLTFSTLTVSNMSPEDSSIYLCSVLVSKTTNEKLFFGSGTQLSVL.

A remark on this clone: The germline gene is not matched at one end of the junction; a read error may be the cause. Other DNA sequences from this sample encode an identical CDR3 as well. The V and J genes are TRBV12-5 and TRBJ2-7; 8 bases agree with TRBD2. This CDR3 is 13 amino acids long. Germline lookup yields CDR1 LGHNT and CDR2 FRNRAP. The CDR3, as DNA: TGTGCTAGCGGTTTGAGCGGGGGCTACGAGCAGTACTTC. It yields the protein CASGLSGGYEQYF. The full variable domain, with the rest looked up from reference TRBV12-5 and TRBJ2-7, is DARVTQTPRHKVTEMGQEVTMRCQPILGHNTVFWYRQTMMQGLELLAYFRNRAPLDDSGMPKDRFSAEMPDATLATLKIQPSEPRDSAVYFCASGLSGGYEQYFGPGTRLTVT.

The chain uses TRBV4-2 and TRBJ2-7; TRBD1 is a possible D gene (5 bases). This CDR3 is 14 amino acids long. Trimming took 0 bases from V and 5 from J, leaving 11 bases between them. The germline CDR1 and CDR2 sequences are LGHNA and YNFKEQ. This CDR3 reads CASSQEIWGNEQYF. The CDR3 DNA reads TGTGCCAGCAGCCAAGAGATTTGGGGCAACGAGCAGTACTTC.

The chain couples TRBV28 to TRBJ1-5, with 9 bases matching TRBD1. J was trimmed by 4 bases and V by 3 bases; bases with no gene match: 10. Germline CDR1 MDHEN, CDR2 SYDVKM. The CDR3 has 17 amino acids. The CDR3 DNA is TGTGCCAGCAGTTTGGTCCTAGGGGGGACAGGGAATCAGCCCCAGCATTTT. It yields the protein CASSLVLGGTGNQPQHF. The variable domain in full, with the rest retrieved from reference TRBV28 and TRBJ1-5, is DVKVTQSSRYLVKRTGEKVFLECVQDMDHENMFWYRQDPGLGLRLIYFSYDVKMKEKGDIPEGYSVSREKKERFSLILESASTNQTSMYLCASSLVLGGTGNQPQHFGDGTRLSIL.

This chain uses TRBV5-6 with TRBJ2-3; 7 bases match TRBD1. From germline, CDR1 is SGHDT and CDR2 YYEEEE. J gave up 2 bases and V 3 bases, and 15 bases lay outside the gene matches. The CDR3 covers 18 residues. CDR3 nucleotides: TGTGCCAGCAGCTCCGAGGGACAGTTTAGTTGGCTCACAGATACGCAGTATTTT. This sequence encodes CASSSEGQFSWLTDTQYF.

Of note for this clone: Other DNA sequences from this sample encode an identical CDR3 as well. This sequence joins TRBV5-1 and TRBJ2-1, with 8 bases identical to TRBD1. Germline CDR1 is SGHRS and CDR2 is YFSETQ. The V segment lost 0 bases and the J segment 4 bases; nucleotides outside the gene matches: 3. The CDR3 length is 15 residues. The CDR3, as DNA: TGCGCCAGCAGCTTGGCAGGGGGCGCGTACAATGAGCAGTTCTTC. This gives the protein CASSLAGGAYNEQFF. The full variable domain, completed using reference TRBV5-1 and TRBJ2-1, is KAGVTQTPRYLIKTRGQQVTLSCSPISGHRSVSWYQQTPGQGLQFLFEYFSETQRNKGNFPGRFSGRQFSNSRSEMNVSTLELGDSALYLCASSLAGGAYNEQFFGPGTRLTVL.

The V call is TRBV4-2, the J call TRBJ2-7; 11 bases fit TRBD2. The length of the CDR3 is 15 residues. Germline V gene sequence: CDR1 LGHNA, CDR2 YNFKEQ. V gave up 5 bases and J gave up 0 bases; unmatched junction bases: 3. The CDR3 sequence is CASSTGLADSYEQYF. CDR3 DNA sequence: TGTGCCAGCAGCACGGGACTAGCGGACTCCTACGAGCAGTACTTC.

The chain joins TRBV7-8 to TRBJ2-5, with 13 bases lining up with TRBD2. Trimming removed 4 bases from V and 4 bases from J; junction bases left unmatched: 6. CDR3 length: 16 amino acids. Germline assignment: CDR1 SGHVS and CDR2 FQNEAQ. CDR3 sequence: CASSSRLAGGTETQYF. DNA of the CDR3: TGTGCCAGCAGCTCGCGACTAGCGGGAGGCACAGAGACCCAGTACTTC.

The V gene is TRBV6-5, the J gene TRBJ1-1; D unclear. The CDR3 is 15 residues long. The ends were cut back, 4 bases at V and 5 bases at J, with 17 bases in the middle. Germline CDR1 is MNHEY and CDR2 is SVGAGI. As DNA, the CDR3 is TGTGCCAGCAGTTCCCCCTCTGAGGGTGAGACTGAAGCTTTCTTT. Translating it yields CASSSPSEGETEAFF.

The V call is TRBV28, the J call TRBJ2-3; 9 positions match TRBD2. Germline assignment: CDR1 MDHEN and CDR2 SYDVKM. The length of the CDR3 is 17 residues. The trim removed 6 bases at V and 3 bases at J, leaving 13 bases unmatched. In nucleotides, the CDR3 is TGTGCCAGCAGCACACCGGTTGGCGGGAGGGGGACAGATACGCAGTATTTT. Translating gives CASSTPVGGRGTDTQYF.

V and J are TRBV5-6 and TRBJ1-2, with 8 bases fitting TRBD1. This CDR3 region has 15 residues. Trimming removed 4 bases from V and 4 bases from J; junction bases left unmatched: 9. Germline values: CDR1 SGHDT, CDR2 YYEEEE. The chain's CDR3 is CASSQIKDRVYGYTF. The CDR3 DNA follows: TGTGCCAGCAGCCAAATAAAGGACAGGGTCTATGGCTACACCTTC.

This chain links TRBV28 with TRBJ2-7; a possible D gene is TRBD2 (6 bases). CDR1 and CDR2 (germline): MDHEN, SYDVKM. Trimming removed 2 bases from V and 3 bases from J, with 8 bases in between. The CDR3 sequence is 13 residues long. The CDR3 region has the DNA TGTGCCAGCAGTTTAGGAGGGAGCTACGAGCAGTACTTC. Its translation: CASSLGGSYEQYF.

The chain uses TRBV2 and TRBJ2-3; 16 nucleotides match TRBD2. V gave up 6 bases and J gave up 4 bases; unmatched junction bases: 7. CDR3 size: 17 residues. CDR1 is SNHLY and CDR2 is FYNNEI in the germline V gene. The CDR3 spells CASRTGTSGGASDTQYF. Here the CDR3 DNA reads TGTGCCAGCAGAACCGGGACTAGCGGGGGGGCCTCAGATACGCAGTATTTT.

The rearrangement links TRBV25-1 to TRBJ1-4; 7 bases match TRBD1. This CDR3 has 13 amino acids. Losses at the gene ends were 5 bases for V and 7 bases for J; bases not matched to a gene: 4. Germline CDR1 is MGHDK and CDR2 is SYGVNS. This CDR3 reads CASSKTGVEKLFF. The CDR3 DNA is TGTGCCAGCAGTAAAACAGGGGTTGAAAAACTGTTTTTT.

The J gene is TRBJ1-5, the V gene TRBV5-4; 8 nucleotides match TRBD1. CDR1 and CDR2 (germline): SGHNT, YYREEE (reference sequence). This CDR3 comprises 15 residues. V was pared by 3 bases and J by 2 bases, with 4 bases of the junction left unmatched. The CDR3 spells CASSSSTGGNQPQHF. The CDR3 nucleotides are TGTGCCAGCAGCTCATCGACAGGGGGCAATCAGCCCCAGCATTTT.